This T cell receptor beta chain was captured by sequencing in a study of Ad26.COV2.S vaccination and SARS-CoV-2 variants. Overall study results and limits: Participants given vaccine showed non-spike TCR breadth similar to that of placebo recipients.

As to treatment: roughly 20 received Ad26.COV2.S at low or high dose, single or two shots; 5 received placebo; per-sample allocation not given. Sampling took place 63 days after the first vaccine or placebo injection. Assay used: immunoSEQ multiplex PCR; TCRdb lists only in-frame clones, some missing. The profile shows a few hundred thousand clones, 75% to 95% of them singletons. Trimming shortened V by 3 bases and J by 2 bases, and 8 bases separated the two germline ends. The CDR3 loop spans 14 amino acids. Germline loops: CDR1 MDHEN, CDR2 SYDVKM. Only one count was recorded for this clone. Its antigen is currently unknown.

The source was peripheral blood, collected in a trial of Ad26.COV2.S vaccine versus placebo. The source of this sequence is a person aged 18-65 years who received the Ad26.COV2.S COVID-19 vaccine or a placebo. J is TRBJ2-1 and V is TRBV28; D is possibly TRBD1 (6 bases). CDR3 region: CASSFGGAYNEQFF. CDR3 DNA sequence: TGTGCCAGCAGTTTTGGGGGCGCCTACAATGAGCAGTTCTTC.